Listed below are T cell receptor beta chains from one sample, sequenced in a study of PD-1 blockade in classical Hodgkin lymphoma. The repertoire was sequenced with immunoSEQ multiplex PCR; TCRdb's copy has only in-frame clones and lacks some. Altogether tens of thousands of clones are present, over 60% being singletons, with the ten largest covering about a fifth. The sample in question was peripheral blood mononuclear cells (PBMCs), obtained at baseline. These receptors were taken from a human donor with classical Hodgkin lymphoma. Both conserved end residues are part of each CDR3. D genes are given only for firm matches. A clone size is listed for some rows: how often the clone was seen (once, few, many), or a class if it is expanded.

clone_size	v_call	d_call	j_call	cdr3_aa	cdr3_nt
NA	TRBV28	NA	TRBJ1-2	CASSFVPINYGYTF	TGTGCCAGCAGTTTTGTCCCGATTAACTATGGCTACACCTTC
NA	TRBV28	NA	TRBJ2-5	CATAGLAETQYF	TGTGCCACCGCAGGGTTAGCTGAGACCCAGTACTTC
NA	TRBV19	TRBD1	TRBJ1-2	CASSTGTGNGYGYTF	TGTGCCAGTAGTACCGGGACAGGGAATGGGTATGGCTACACCTTC
NA	TRBV29-1	TRBD1	TRBJ1-2	CSVEGTGGYGYTF	TGCAGCGTTGAAGGGACAGGGGGCTATGGCTACACCTTC
NA	TRBV30	TRBD2	TRBJ2-1	CAWSTSGSGYEQFF	TGTGCCTGGAGTACTAGCGGGAGTGGGTATGAGCAGTTCTTC
NA	TRBV7-8	NA	TRBJ2-4	CASSLYGKEARNIQYF	TGTGCCAGCAGCTTATACGGGAAGGAGGCTAGAAACATTCAGTACTTC
NA	TRBV15	NA	TRBJ2-7	CATSNPGLSYEQYF	TGTGCCACCAGCAACCCGGGACTGTCCTACGAGCAGTACTTC
NA	TRBV2	TRBD1	TRBJ1-6	CASSVDRVREGLNSPLHF	TGTGCCAGCAGTGTTGACAGGGTGAGAGAGGGACTCAATTCACCCCTCCACTTT
NA	TRBV6-6	TRBD2	TRBJ2-2	CAAYAGVRTGELFF	TGTGCCGCCTATGCGGGAGTTAGGACCGGGGAGCTGTTTTTT
few	TRBV18	TRBD2	TRBJ2-2	CASSPSPAGGISSQRSGELFF	TGTGCCAGCTCACCTTCCCCGGCGGGAGGGATAAGTTCACAGAGATCCGGGGAGCTGTTTTTT
NA	TRBV2	TRBD1	TRBJ1-2	CANLEGQGTRYGYTF	TGTGCCAACCTGGAAGGACAGGGCACGCGCTATGGCTACACCTTC
NA	TRBV4-1	NA	TRBJ2-2	CASSQSYMFGELFF	TGCGCCAGCAGCCAATCTTACATGTTCGGGGAGCTGTTTTTT
NA	TRBV7-2	NA	TRBJ2-1	CASSLDRASYEQFF	TGTGCCAGCAGCTTAGACCGGGCTAGCTATGAGCAGTTCTTC
NA	TRBV6-1	TRBD1	TRBJ1-5	CASSVPGQGLGYQPQHF	TGTGCCAGCAGTGTGCCGGGACAGGGGTTGGGGTATCAGCCCCAGCATTTT
NA	TRBV6-5	NA	TRBJ1-5	CASRRQIYSNQPQHF	TGTGCCAGCAGACGACAAATCTATAGCAATCAGCCCCAGCATTTT
once	TRBV30	NA	TRBJ2-6	CAWRELTNVLTF	TGTGCCTGGAGGGAACTCACCAACGTCCTGACTTTC